This TCR beta chain was identified during a study of early T cells in non-severe SARS-CoV-2 infection. Study context: Investigators sequenced bulk RNA drawn from unsorted whole blood, and chains remained unpaired. Study observations and caveats: The VDJdb matching leaned toward anti-spike CD8 responses and overlooked private and CD4 specificities.

Trimming shortened V by 5 bases and J by 3 bases, and 13 bases separated the two germline ends. The germline V gene has CDR1 SGHTA and CDR2 FQGTGA. This CDR3 is 14 amino acids long. Molecules of cDNA were individually given unique molecular identifiers that were attached to them. TCRdb called the 5' RACE reads again in MiXCR, with one record for every CDR3 protein. The sample carries approximately 50,000 distinct CDR3 sequences, approximately 8.5% recorded once. This clonotype appeared many times. The antigen remains unidentified. The chain is built from TRBV7-3 and TRBJ2-5, with D tentatively TRBD1 or TRBD2 (5 bases each). This TCR came from an adult who was a healthcare worker with PCR-confirmed SARS-CoV-2 infection or an uninfected control (not recorded which). The sequenced sample was whole blood. DNA for the CDR3: TGTGCCAGCAGCCCACAACTGGGGGAAGAGACCCAGTACTTC. Translated, it gives CASSPQLGEETQYF.